This T cell receptor beta chain comes out of a study of T cell responses to AZD1222 COVID-19 vaccine (dated by TCRdb to the early 2020s). Some background on the complete study: A total of just over 230 trial participants underwent TCR sequencing, of whom about 200 received two doses of AZD1222 and around 25 received two doses of the MenACWY control vaccine. Trial participants were enrolled into age subgroups of 18-55, 56-69 and 70-plus years, which contained around 150, 28 and 57 TCR-sequenced participants, respectively. The paper as a whole reports these results and caveats: Conclusions about previously exposed vaccinees are limited because only six or seven AZD1222 recipients were SARS-CoV-2 seropositive at baseline. Participants were mostly white British and included more females than males, and it was suggested by the authors that clonal diversity may have been underestimated. CD4 TCRs associated with the vaccine covered the entire spike protein, and the dominant responses were in regions 160-218 and 743-854. Reportedly, close to half of the unique spike-specific TCRs recognized epitopes lying outside the regions that are mutated in the B.1.351 and B.1.1.7 variants. After two AZD1222 doses, spike-specific TCR breadth and depth were significantly higher than at day 0 and than in MenACWY recipients. Because no day 14 peak-response samples were available, the repertoires could be characterized only after the peak T cell response. The 56-69-year group was small, and its depth increase did not reach significance, likely because of low power.

Based on the germline V gene, the CDR1 and CDR2 sequences are SNHLY and FYNNEI. The trim is 7 bases for V and 1 base for J, with a gap of 10 bases between the germline ends. Including the terminal cysteine and phenylalanine, the CDR3 comprises 13 residues. The sequence is cut down to CDR3 DNA, 39 bases in frame from base 1. This specimen's time point label, per the study, means: about 28 days (+/-7) after the second vaccine dose. AZD1222 recipients given second doses at about 4 weeks or at about 12 weeks were pooled, since spike-specific TCR depth and breadth were not found to differ between the two schedules. Vaccinee samples came from UK trials COV001 and COV002, including a single-blind randomized controlled phase 2/3 trial of AZD1222 (ChAdOx1 nCoV-19) in healthy adults. Trial participant PBMC samples were collected at day 0 and day 28 after the second dose for TCRbeta chain sequencing. A single count supports this clone. Its antigen is still unknown. No base quality values were provided; no much bigger clone lies one nucleotide off.

The CDR3 regions of human TCRbeta chains were analyzed by immunosequencing. The study's processing was this. TCRs in the repertoires were compared against a reference library of SARS-CoV-2-specific TCRs that had been generated with the MIRA antigen-specificity platform. Breadth was defined as the fraction of unique TCRs that were SARS-CoV-2-associated, and depth was defined as the fraction of total T cells that were SARS-CoV-2-associated. Using the MIRA data, each spike-specific TCR was assigned both to the spike region to which the TCR was reactive and to a CD4 or CD8 class. Log10-transformed breadth and depth values were compared by one-way ANOVA with Sidak's multiple comparisons tests. Imported from immuneACCESS, the table was reduced by TCRdb to in-frame sequences with V and J called. These copies leave out some clones; in studies compared against another copy, an unresolved V gene accounts for under half, and the cause of the remainder is not known. V and J calls and clone size are those listed in that table; D and trimming were worked out from the DNA. The sample table shows some 170,000 clones, and around 90% are seen once. The biggest ten clones account for roughly 0.98% of the sample.

The sequenced sample was peripheral blood, obtained 28 days after the second AZD1222 dose. The V and J genes are TRBV2 and TRBJ1-1, with no confident D gene call. The TCR was taken from an adult who received the AZD1222 COVID-19 vaccine. CDR3 reads: CASMLDGNTEAFF. Here is the DNA: TGTGCCAGCATGCTCGACGGGAACACTGAAGCTTTCTTT.